These 9 T cell receptor beta chains were sequenced from one sample in a study of blood T cell repertoires in COVID-19. Libraries were prepared by immunoSEQ multiplex PCR; TCRdb keeps only in-frame clonotypes and omits some of them. The sample includes 150,000 to 200,000 clones, nearly 90% of them seen just once. Source material: peripheral blood. The receptors here all came from a man aged 50 to 59 with acute or convalescent COVID-19.

The genes are TRBV21-1 and TRBJ2-5; the tabulated D call, TRBD2, remains unverified against the DNA. TRBV21-1 is a documented pseudogene. This CDR3 comprises 17 residues. In DNA form, the CDR3 reads TGTGCCAGCAGCACTCAGACTAGCGGGGGCACTAAAGAGACCCAGTACTTC. Its translation: CASSTQTSGGTKETQYF.

The chain has TRBV19 and TRBJ1-4, with 9 bases that match TRBD1. The CDR3 sequence is 14 residues long. Germline CDR1 reads LNHDA; CDR2 reads SQIVND (reference sequence). Germline trimming cut 10 bases from V and 7 bases from J; bases unmatched to any gene: 10. The CDR3 bases are TGTGCCACCCAAGCCACAGGGGGCAGTGAAAAACTGTTTTTT. Residues: CATQATGGSEKLFF. The whole variable domain, filled in from reference TRBV19 and TRBJ1-4, reads DGGITQSPKYLFRKEGQNVTLSCEQNLNHDAMYWYRQDPGQGLRLIYYSQIVNDFQKGDIAEGYSVSREKKESFPLTVTSAQKNPTAFYLCATQATGGSEKLFFGSGTQLSVL.

The V call is TRBV7-6, the J call TRBJ1-6; 8 bases are a match to TRBD1. V gave up 5 bases and J gave up 2 bases; unmatched junction bases: 2. CDR3 length: 15 amino acids. CDR1 SGHVS and CDR2 FNYEAQ come from the germline V gene. CDR3 sequence reads: CASSPTGAYNSPLHF. CDR3 coding DNA: TGTGCCAGCAGCCCGACAGGGGCCTATAATTCACCCCTCCACTTT.

The chain combines TRBV6-5 with TRBJ2-7; 11 nucleotides line up with TRBD1. After removal of 4 bases from V and 4 bases from J, the junction contained 6 bases not matched to a gene. This CDR3 is 15 amino acids long. The V gene's germline CDR1 is MNHEY and CDR2 SVGAGI. This CDR3 is CASSSRDRGYYEQYV. CDR3 sequence (DNA): TGTGCCAGCAGTTCCCGGGACAGGGGGTATTACGAGCAGTACGTC.

This rearrangement joins TRBV5-1 to TRBJ1-4; D possibly corresponds to TRBD1 (5 bases). Germline V gene data show CDR1 as SGHRS and CDR2 as YFSETQ. CDR3 length: 15 amino acids. The V end lost 5 bases, the J end lost 3 bases, and 14 bases lay between the germline ends. The CDR3, as DNA: TGCGCCAGCAGGCAGGGCCCCGCCGCTAATGAAAAACTGTTTTTT. As protein: CASRQGPAANEKLFF.

The rearrangement joins TRBV11-3 to TRBJ2-1; no definite D call. This CDR3 has 14 residues. Deletions cut 5 bases from V and 0 bases from J, with 8 bases between. Per germline, CDR1 SGHNT and CDR2 YENEEA. The CDR3 protein is CASSQSGSYNEQFF. In DNA form, the CDR3 reads TGTGCCAGCAGCCAATCCGGCTCCTACAATGAGCAGTTCTTC.

The chain recombines TRBV27 with TRBJ2-5; 10 nucleotides agree with TRBD2. CDR1 is MNHEY and CDR2 is SMNVEV in the germline V gene (reference sequence). The junction had 8 bases not matched to a gene; V was cut back by 3 bases and J by 7 bases. The CDR3 has 15 amino acids. The CDR3 loop is CASSFIAGGGGTQYF. CDR3 coding DNA: TGTGCCAGCAGTTTCATAGCGGGAGGCGGGGGGACCCAGTACTTC.

The gene calls are TRBV6-4 and TRBJ2-3; D may be TRBD2 (6 bases). CDR1 and CDR2 (germline): MRHNA, SNTAGT. Trimming cost V 4 bases and J 1 base, with 12 bases left between them. This CDR3 has 15 amino acids. CDR3 residues: CASSGRESGTDTQYF. The DNA for the CDR3 is TGTGCCAGCAGTGGTCGGGAGAGTGGCACAGATACGCAGTATTTT.

The chain joins TRBV7-8 to TRBJ1-2, with D possibly TRBD1 on 5 matching bases. This CDR3 spans 15 amino acids. Germline V gives CDR1 SGHVS, CDR2 FQNEAQ. The V end lost 1 base, the J end lost 3 bases, and 12 bases lay between the germline ends. In DNA, the CDR3 is TGTGCCAGCAGCTTAGGGGCCGTACAGGACTATGGCTACACCTTC. Translated: CASSLGAVQDYGYTF.